Below, one T cell receptor beta chain is given with its context. This sample is drawn from a study of blood T cell repertoires in COVID-19. The repertoire was sequenced with immunoSEQ multiplex PCR; TCRdb's copy has only in-frame clones and lacks some. The repertoire has over 600,000 clones, 75% to 90% of them found once; the top ten carry roughly 0.25%. The V gene's germline CDR1 is MNHEY and CDR2 SVGAGI. V was cut by 6 bases and J by 4 bases, with 9 bases left in between. CDR3 length: 12 residues. This clonotype originated in a woman aged 18-29 years with acute or convalescent COVID-19. V gene TRBV6-5 combines with J gene TRBJ1-1; TRBD1 is a possible D gene (6 bases). Sample: peripheral blood. CDR3 sequence (DNA): TGTGCCAGCAGGGCAGGGGTCACTGAAGCTTTCTTT. The encoded protein is CASRAGVTEAFF.